This TCR beta chain was observed in a study of T cell changes during pregnancy in multiple sclerosis. Sequenced by immunoSEQ multiplex PCR; TCRdb stores in-frame clones only, minus some. The profile shows 55,000 to 75,000 clones, around 93% of them singletons. The CDR3 extends over 12 amino acids. CDR1 and CDR2 from the germline V gene are SNHLY and FYNNEI. Deletions cut 3 bases from V and 7 bases from J, with 9 bases between. The sample consisted of CD8+ T cells from peripheral blood mononuclear cells, taken in the second trimester of pregnancy. The TCR sequence derives from a female donor with multiple sclerosis, enrolled in a pregnancy study. The chain is built from TRBV2 and TRBJ1-1; D gene uncertain. The CDR3 region has the DNA TGTGCCAGCAGTGATCCAACGAGTGAAGCTTTCTTT. It yields the protein CASSDPTSEAFF.